This TCR beta chain is drawn from a study of T cells in Graves' hyperthyroidism and ophthalmopathy. Researchers took RNA transcripts and amplified the TCR beta CDR3 regions from them. During a first-round RT-PCR of the TCR CDR3, the HTBI primer set was used. TCRdb re-derived calls from the multiplex PCR reads in MiXCR, one entry per CDR3 protein. The sample records hundreds of thousands of distinct CDR3 sequences, approximately 14% being singletons. General study points: Through a model of 13 V-J features, ophthalmopathy was separated from stable hyperthyroidism.

Every diagnosis used clinical symptoms, serum thyroxine and TRAb, thyroid ultrasound and orbital computed tomography. The CDR3 is made up of 14 amino acids. The germline gives CDR1 SGHDN, CDR2 FVKESK. The V end lost 4 bases, the J end lost 8 bases, and 15 bases lay between the germline ends. There are a few counts of this clonotype. Antigen: not known. The chain has TRBV14 and TRBJ2-1; D perhaps matches TRBD1 (5 bases). The TCR sequence derives from a woman aged 40 to 50 with Graves' hyperthyroidism. The sequenced material came from blood. As DNA, the CDR3 is TGTGCCAGCAGCCCGACAGTATGGGAAGATGAGCAGTTCTTC. The encoded protein is CASSPTVWEDEQFF.